This T cell receptor beta chain was documented in a study of cytomegalovirus exposure and HLA in healthy donors. Study conclusions and caveats: TCR beta V- and J-gene trimming was later associated with a missense DCLRE1C variant. Accurate HLA-A and HLA-B prediction from TCR beta sequences was reported for most subjects.

The CDR3 is made up of 14 amino acids. Looked up from germline, CDR1 is SEHNR and CDR2 is FQNEAQ (reference sequence). Trimming stripped 3 bases from V and 7 bases from J, with 15 bases between. Vbeta (60) and Jbeta (13) primers were used in the PCR. Sequencing was performed with immunoSEQ multiplex PCR; in TCRdb, only in-frame clones are kept and a portion is missing. The data show fewer than 250,000 clones, with over 70% seen just once and 0.71% held by the top ten. About this clone: Its antigen is still unknown.

Sequenced: PBMCs. This chain uses TRBV7-9 with TRBJ1-1; TRBD1 is a possible D gene (6 bases). The sequence derives from a boy aged 2 to 9 in good health and CMV-seronegative. CDR3 loop: CASSLGGLNSEAFF. DNA of the CDR3: TGTGCCAGCAGCTTGGGGGGGCTAAATAGTGAAGCTTTCTTT. Combining the CDR3 with reference TRBV7-9 and TRBJ1-1 gives the whole variable domain DTGVSQNPRHKITKRGQNVTFRCDPISEHNRLYWYRQTLGQGPEFLTYFQNEAQLEKSRLLSDRFSAERPKGSFSTLEIQRTEQGDSAMYLCASSLGGLNSEAFFGQGTRLTVV.